These 21 T cell receptor beta chains share one sample of origin, sequenced in a study of shared clonotypes between healthy human individuals. The data were produced by immunoSEQ multiplex PCR, yet TCRdb's version contains in-frame clones alone and is incomplete. Of about 2 million clones listed, 85% to 95% are singletons. Sequences were obtained from naive CD4+ T cells sorted from blood. The sample's subset: CD45RA+ positively selected. The receptor source for this set is a young man in good health.

This CDR3 is CAISADAGNQPQHF. The CDR3 region has the DNA TGTGCCATCAGTGCCGACGCGGGCAATCAGCCCCAGCATTTT. V gene TRBV10-3 combines with J gene TRBJ1-5; D uncertain. Trimming stripped 4 bases from V and 2 bases from J, with 9 bases between. The CDR3 is 14 amino acids. CDR1 is ENHRY and CDR2 is SYGVKD in the germline V gene.

The chain links TRBV7-9 to TRBJ2-1, with 7 bases matching TRBD1. CDR3 length: 16 residues. Germline CDR1 is SEHNR and CDR2 is FQNEAQ (reference sequence). The V segment lost 2 bases and the J segment 0 bases; nucleotides outside the gene matches: 4. CDR3 DNA sequence: TGTGCCAGCAGCTTAATGGACAGGAGCTCCTACAATGAGCAGTTCTTC. It yields the protein CASSLMDRSSYNEQFF.

This clone has only one observation. The chain links TRBV29-1 to TRBJ1-1; tentatively, D is TRBD1 (5 bases). V gave up 4 bases and J gave up 10 bases, with 22 bases separating them. Germline values: CDR1 SQVTM, CDR2 ANQGSEA. The CDR3 sequence is 14 residues long. Here the CDR3 DNA reads TGCAGCGTTGTTTCCCTCTCTCCCCGGGACCCAGCTTTCTTT. Translating it yields CSVVSLSPRDPAFF.

J is TRBJ2-3 and V is TRBV27; D is tentatively TRBD1 or TRBD2 (7 bases each). In germline, CDR1 is MNHEY, CDR2 SMNVEV (reference sequence). The V end lost 6 bases, the J end lost 0 bases, and 25 bases lay between the germline ends. CDR3 length: 19 residues. CDR3 protein: CASRTDRAVSGASTDTQYF. The CDR3 DNA follows: TGTGCCAGCAGGACCGACAGGGCAGTAAGCGGGGCGAGCACAGATACGCAGTATTTT.

The V call is TRBV7-2, the J call TRBJ2-2; D is unclear. CDR3 length equals 13 residues. CDR1 is SGHTA and CDR2 is FQGNSA in the germline V gene. V lost 5 bases, J lost 6 bases, and 10 bases lay in between. CDR3 loop: CASSPEAAGELFF. The CDR3 DNA is TGTGCCAGCAGCCCCGAGGCCGCCGGGGAGCTGTTTTTT.

V and J are TRBV7-2 and TRBJ1-5; TRBD1 might be the D (5 bases). The V gene lost 4 bases and the J gene lost 7 bases, with 11 bases spanning the gap. The germline V gene has CDR1 SGHTA and CDR2 FQGNSA. CDR3 length equals 13 residues. CDR3 sequence: CASSSREGQPQHF. The CDR3 DNA reads as TGTGCCAGCAGCTCACGAGAGGGGCAGCCCCAGCATTTT.

The J gene is TRBJ2-2, the V gene TRBV9; 10 bases fit TRBD2. Germline assignment: CDR1 SGDLS and CDR2 YYNGEE. The CDR3 is 15 residues long. V trimming: 4 bases; J trimming: 4 bases; junction bases outside the gene matches: 4. CDR3 in DNA: TGTGCCAGCAGCTCTAGCGGGGGCATCACCGGGGAGCTGTTTTTT. Its translation: CASSSSGGITGELFF.

A remark on this clone: Other DNA sequences in this sample translate to the same CDR3. The chain joins TRBV4-1 to TRBJ2-7; 13 nucleotides match TRBD2. The CDR3 contains 15 residues. CDR1 and CDR2 from the germline V gene are MGHRA and YSYEKL. The J segment lost 7 bases and the V segment lost 0 bases, leaving 3 bases of the junction unmatched. The CDR3 sequence: CASSQELAGGREQYF. In nucleotides, the CDR3 is TGCGCCAGCAGCCAAGAACTAGCGGGGGGGCGTGAGCAGTACTTC.

The gene calls are TRBV4-1 and TRBJ2-2; D ambiguous. Germline CDR1 reads MGHRA; CDR2 reads YSYEKL. The CDR3 spans 16 residues. The V end was cut by 1 base, the J end by 7 bases, with 16 bases between. This CDR3 reads CASSQVTIVLGGELFF. The CDR3 DNA reads TGCGCCAGCAGCCAAGTTACCATTGTCTTGGGCGGGGAGCTGTTTTTT.

This sequence joins TRBV9 and TRBJ2-5; TRBD2 agrees at 9 bases. Germline assignment: CDR1 SGDLS and CDR2 YYNGEE. The CDR3 is 17 residues long. The J segment lost 5 bases and the V segment lost 2 bases, leaving 13 bases of the junction unmatched. As DNA, the CDR3 is TGTGCCAGCAGCGTGGCTAGCGGGGCTTTGGGTCGGGAGACCCAGTACTTC. The encoded protein is CASSVASGALGRETQYF.

CDR3 nucleotide sequence: TGTGCCAGCAGTGCAGGTCGGTCTCAAGAGACCCAGTACTTC. This encodes CASSAGRSQETQYF. The chain links TRBV6-1 to TRBJ2-5; D remains ambiguous. CDR1 and CDR2 from the germline V gene are MNHNS and SASEGT. The CDR3 is 14 amino acids. Trimming shortened V by 4 bases and J by 2 bases, and 11 bases separated the two germline ends.

The chain joins TRBV9 to TRBJ1-1, with 7 bases fitting TRBD1. The V gene's germline CDR1 is SGDLS and CDR2 YYNGEE. The ends lost 6 bases at V and 1 base at J; junction bases unmatched: 3. The CDR3 has 13 residues. The CDR3 DNA reads TGTGCCAGCACGGGACAGTCGAACACTGAAGCTTTCTTT. Amino acid sequence: CASTGQSNTEAFF.

This chain joins TRBV2 and TRBJ2-5; 11 nucleotides match TRBD1. This CDR3 is built from 15 residues. Unmatched junction bases numbered 6, after V lost 5 bases and J lost 4 bases. Germline V gene sequence: CDR1 SNHLY, CDR2 FYNNEI. This CDR3 reads CASSPDRGRVETQYF. CDR3 nucleotides: TGTGCCAGCAGTCCGGACAGGGGGCGTGTAGAGACCCAGTACTTC.

The rearrangement joins TRBV7-9 to TRBJ1-3; D gene ambiguous. Looked up from germline, CDR1 is SEHNR and CDR2 is FQNEAQ (reference sequence). Trimming stripped 3 bases from V and 0 bases from J, with 15 bases between. The CDR3 consists of 17 residues. CDR3 DNA sequence: TGTGCCAGCAGCTTTCTTCCAGAAACAAACTCTGGAAACACCATATATTTT. Its protein product is CASSFLPETNSGNTIYF.

This chain links TRBV28 with TRBJ1-6; possible D gene TRBD1, 6 bases. The germline gives CDR1 MDHEN, CDR2 SYDVKM. The ends were cut back, 8 bases at V and 5 bases at J, with 16 bases in the middle. This CDR3 spans 15 amino acids. The CDR3 is CASSLRGADNSPLHF. Here the CDR3 DNA reads TGTGCCAGCTCTCTACGGGGGGCGGATAATTCACCCCTCCACTTT.

V gene TRBV2 combines with J gene TRBJ2-5, with D possibly being TRBD1 (6 bases). The CDR3 extends over 12 amino acids. Trimming left V 6 bases short and J 2 bases short, with 7 bases between. The germline CDR1 and CDR2 sequences are SNHLY and FYNNEI. In nucleotides, the CDR3 is TGTGCCAGCAGAGGACAGCAAGAGACCCAGTACTTC. It yields the protein CASRGQQETQYF.

The V call is TRBV4-3, the J call TRBJ2-2, with 11 bases lining up with TRBD2. Unmatched junction bases numbered 5, after V lost 0 bases and J lost 2 bases. There are 18 residues in the CDR3. Germline CDR1 and CDR2: LGHNA and YSLEER. The CDR3 loop reads CASSQDLAGGPNTGELFF. The CDR3, as DNA: TGCGCCAGCAGCCAAGATTTAGCGGGAGGGCCTAACACCGGGGAGCTGTTTTTT.

V is TRBV5-4 and J is TRBJ2-7, with D hard to call. This CDR3 contains 13 residues. The germline V gene has CDR1 SGHNT and CDR2 YYREEE (reference sequence). V was shortened by 4 bases and J by 0 bases, with 8 bases between the two germline ends. The CDR3 region has the DNA TGTGCCAGCAGCCGGGCGTCCTCCTACGAGCAGTACTTC. This gives the protein CASSRASSYEQYF.

The J gene is TRBJ1-2, the V gene TRBV9; 10 nucleotides align to TRBD1. Germline values: CDR1 SGDLS, CDR2 YYNGEE. J was trimmed by 4 bases and V by 3 bases; bases with no gene match: 3. The CDR3 runs to 14 residues. CDR3 protein: CASSGGTGVYGYTF. The CDR3 DNA follows: TGTGCCAGCAGCGGCGGGACAGGGGTCTATGGCTACACCTTC.

This clone has only one observation. The chain joins TRBV5-1 to TRBJ2-3; D not resolved. Germline CDR1 reads SGHRS; CDR2 reads YFSETQ. The germline V and J ends were trimmed by 2 bases and 1 base, with 11 bases remaining between them. This CDR3 comprises 15 residues. The CDR3 loop is CASSFRGLGTDTQYF. CDR3 in DNA: TGCGCCAGCAGCTTTCGTGGGCTAGGCACAGATACGCAGTATTTT.

The genes are TRBV2 and TRBJ2-7; a possible D gene is TRBD2 (5 bases). The length of the CDR3 is 13 residues. Germline CDR1 SNHLY, CDR2 FYNNEI. Trimming pared 6 bases from V and 6 bases from J, leaving 15 bases between. The CDR3, as DNA: TGTGCCAGCAGCCCAACGGGGTCAGGCGAGCAGTACTTC. It specifies CASSPTGSGEQYF.